Only one count was recorded for the clone carrying this TCR beta chain. The sample comes from a study of blood T cell repertoires in COVID-19. Deletions cut 3 bases from V and 3 bases from J, with 11 bases between. CDR3 length equals 14 residues. Germline V gene sequence: CDR1 SGHVS, CDR2 FQNEAQ. The assay was immunoSEQ multiplex PCR, and TCRdb's table has in-frame clones only and misses some. The table has a few hundred thousand clones, 84% seen once; the top ten hold about 2.3%. The rearrangement links TRBV7-8 to TRBJ1-1; D gene unclear. This TCR was sampled from a woman aged 60 to 75 with acute or convalescent COVID-19. Material for sequencing was peripheral blood. CDR3 nucleotides: TGTGCCAGCAGCTTTAGGTCGCAGGACACTGAAGCTTTCTTT. The encoded protein is CASSFRSQDTEAFF.